Below, one T cell receptor (beta chain) is given with its context. The record originates from a study of T cells in localized non-small cell lung cancer. Trimming at V came to 2 bases and at J to 1 base, leaving 9 bases not matched to a gene. CDR3 length: 17 residues. Germline CDR1 SGHNT, CDR2 YENEEA. Only in-frame clones appear in the TCRdb table, and some are missing; sequencing was by immunoSEQ multiplex PCR. The data hold approximately 4,500 clones, with under 40% observed a single time. The receptor was isolated from a male donor at least 60 years old with stage I lung adenocarcinoma. The source material was lung tumor tissue, sampled before any cancer treatment. The genes are TRBV11-3 and TRBJ1-1; 8 positions match TRBD1. This chain's CDR3 is CASSLRRTGFGNTEAFF. The CDR3 DNA reads TGTGCCAGCAGCTTAAGGCGGACAGGGTTTGGGAACACTGAAGCTTTCTTT.